These T cell receptor beta chains were read from a single sample in a study of technical replicates of blood from a few donors. This table comes from immunoSEQ multiplex PCR, and its TCRdb copy is limited to in-frame clones, with some not included. The table records more than 90,000 clones, nearly 97% of them present only once. Sequenced sample: T cells isolated from PBMCs. Receptors were obtained from a human donor in good health. The CDR3 runs from the conserved cysteine through the conserved F or W. The D gene is left open where the match is weak. For some rows the clone size is stated as once, few or many, or as a class when expanded; others skip it.

V gene	CDR3 length	J gene	clone size	D gene	CDR3 protein	CDR3 DNA
TRBV2	13	TRBJ1-6	NA	NA	CASKPSYNSPLHF	TGTGCCAGCAAGCCCTCTTATAATTCACCCCTCCACTTT
TRBV5-1	14	TRBJ2-1	NA	NA	CASSLGGQNNEQFF	TGCGCCAGCAGCTTGGGGGGACAAAACAATGAGCAGTTCTTC
TRBV2	14	TRBJ2-1	NA	NA	CASSDKDSSDEQFF	TGTGCCAGCAGTGACAAGGACAGTTCCGATGAGCAGTTCTTC
TRBV5-5	20	TRBJ2-3	once	NA	CASSHRLGRDHTGSTDTQYF	TGTGCCAGCAGCCACCGCTTGGGCCGAGACCACACCGGCAGCACAGATACGCAGTATTTT
TRBV4-1	17	TRBJ1-5	NA	NA	CASSQVPRRDSNQPQHF	TGCGCCAGCAGCCAGGTGCCACGGCGGGATAGCAATCAGCCCCAGCATTTT
TRBV19	15	TRBJ1-4	NA	NA	CASRGGATTNEKLFF	TGTGCCAGTCGTGGGGGGGCGACAACTAATGAAAAACTGTTTTTT
TRBV5-4	17	TRBJ2-1	NA	TRBD2	CASSVTSGGPSYNEQFF	TGTGCCAGCAGCGTGACTAGCGGGGGCCCCTCCTACAATGAGCAGTTCTTC
TRBV6-1	14	TRBJ2-7	NA	TRBD2	CASLLAGTSYEQYF	TGTGCCAGCCTACTAGCGGGTACCTCCTACGAGCAGTACTTC
TRBV7-9	14	TRBJ1-1	NA	TRBD1	CASSPQGMDTEAFF	TGTGCCAGCAGCCCACAGGGGATGGACACTGAAGCTTTCTTT
TRBV21-1	15	TRBJ2-2	NA	NA	CASRLGAPNTGELFF	TGTGCCAGCAGATTGGGAGCACCGAACACCGGGGAGCTGTTTTTT
TRBV7-9	15	TRBJ2-7	NA	TRBD1	CASSLVGTGSGEQYF	TGTGCCAGCAGCTTAGTTGGGACAGGGTCTGGCGAGCAGTACTTC
TRBV11-2	19	TRBJ2-1	NA	TRBD2	CASSLYGLAGVRSYNEQFF	TGTGCCAGCAGCTTATATGGACTAGCGGGAGTCCGATCCTACAATGAGCAGTTCTTC
TRBV28	18	TRBJ2-5	NA	TRBD2	CASSLRDSGLAGEETQYF	TGTGCCAGCAGTTTAAGGGACTCGGGACTAGCGGGAGAAGAGACCCAGTACTTC
TRBV6-4	14	TRBJ1-2	NA	TRBD1	CASSEWEGGHGYTF	TGTGCCAGCAGTGAATGGGAAGGGGGCCATGGCTACACCTTC
TRBV6-5	15	TRBJ1-1	NA	NA	CASRPAGNRRTEAFF	TGTGCCAGCAGACCTGCCGGGAACAGAAGGACTGAAGCTTTCTTT
TRBV30	12	TRBJ1-6	NA	NA	CAWSLTFSPLHF	TGTGCCTGGAGTCTCACTTTTTCACCCCTCCACTTT
TRBV7-9	16	TRBJ2-7	NA	TRBD2	CASSAGGVAGLYEQYF	TGTGCCAGCAGCGCGGGGGGAGTAGCGGGGTTATACGAGCAGTACTTC
TRBV9	16	TRBJ2-5	NA	NA	CASSVGVQGPQETQYF	TGTGCCAGCAGCGTAGGGGTACAGGGCCCCCAAGAGACCCAGTACTTC
TRBV5-6	14	TRBJ2-7	NA	TRBD1	CASSFVQGANEQYF	TGTGCCAGCAGCTTCGTACAGGGGGCGAACGAGCAGTACTTC
TRBV11-2	16	TRBJ2-7	NA	NA	CASRTGAGAKAYEQYF	TGTGCCAGCAGAACGGGCGCGGGGGCGAAGGCCTACGAGCAGTACTTC
TRBV4-1	15	TRBJ2-2	NA	NA	CASSQTTGEGGELFF	TGCGCCAGCAGCCAGACGACAGGGGAGGGCGGGGAGCTGTTTTTT
TRBV5-1	15	TRBJ2-3	NA	TRBD1	CASSFSGQGTDTQYF	TGCGCCAGCAGCTTTAGTGGACAGGGCACAGATACGCAGTATTTT
TRBV10-3	12	TRBJ1-2	NA	NA	CAISTSPYGYTF	TGTGCCATCAGCACTTCCCCGTATGGCTACACCTTC
TRBV6-6	13	TRBJ2-1	NA	NA	CASSLTRFNEQFF	TGTGCCAGCAGTCTGACGCGGTTCAATGAGCAGTTCTTC
TRBV28	19	TRBJ2-7	once	NA	CASSLPILDSPSSSYEQYF	TGTGCCAGCAGTTTACCCATCCTGGACAGTCCTTCAAGCTCCTACGAGCAGTACTTC
TRBV6-1	14	TRBJ2-1	NA	TRBD2	CAIRLAGGPGEQFF	TGTGCCATCAGACTAGCGGGAGGGCCAGGTGAGCAGTTCTTC
TRBV5-4	14	TRBJ1-1	once	NA	CASSTTAGNTEAFF	TGTGCCAGCAGCACCACAGCGGGGAACACTGAAGCTTTCTTT
TRBV4-2	16	TRBJ2-4	NA	TRBD1	CASSQYVGQGKNIQYF	TGTGCCAGCAGCCAATACGTCGGACAGGGGAAAAACATTCAGTACTTC
TRBV6-5	14	TRBJ1-6	NA	TRBD1	CASSRQGGNSPLHF	TGTGCCAGCAGTAGACAGGGAGGAAATTCACCCCTCCACTTT
TRBV18	13	TRBJ2-1	NA	TRBD1	CASSTYRGNEQFF	TGTGCCAGCTCAACCTACAGGGGAAACGAGCAGTTCTTC
TRBV4-1	15	TRBJ2-7	NA	NA	CASSQARRDSYEQYF	TGCGCCAGCAGCCAAGCCCGGCGGGACTCCTACGAGCAGTACTTC
TRBV4-1	15	TRBJ1-2	NA	TRBD1	CASSHPGQGVSGYTF	TGCGCCAGCAGCCATCCCGGACAGGGAGTTTCTGGCTACACCTTC
TRBV10-1	13	TRBJ2-7	NA	NA	CASSEGQYYEQYF	TGCGCCAGCAGTGAGGGACAGTACTACGAGCAGTACTTC
TRBV7-9	16	TRBJ2-7	NA	NA	CASSVSSATFSYEQYF	TGTGCCAGCAGCGTCTCTAGCGCGACATTCTCCTACGAGCAGTACTTC
TRBV6-4	14	TRBJ2-3	NA	TRBD2	CASSGGGDGDTQYF	TGTGCCAGCAGTGGCGGGGGTGATGGGGATACGCAGTATTTT
TRBV11-3	17	TRBJ2-3	NA	NA	CASSSPFKGASTDTQYF	TGTGCCAGCAGCTCCCCCTTTAAGGGAGCTAGCACAGATACGCAGTATTTT
TRBV6-1	13	TRBJ2-7	NA	NA	CATLKETTYEQYF	TGTGCCACCCTCAAAGAGACAACCTACGAGCAGTACTTC
TRBV4-1	13	TRBJ2-3	once	TRBD1	CASSYQGADTQYF	TGCGCCAGCAGCTACCAGGGGGCAGATACGCAGTATTTT
TRBV2	17	TRBJ2-2	NA	TRBD2	CASSESIGREGSGELFF	TGTGCCAGCAGTGAATCAATTGGGCGGGAGGGCTCCGGGGAGCTGTTTTTT
TRBV5-1	14	TRBJ1-4	once	NA	CASGREATNEKLFF	TGCGCCAGCGGCCGGGAAGCAACTAATGAAAAACTGTTTTTT
TRBV7-9	15	TRBJ2-3	NA	TRBD2	CASRPGGGGADTQYF	TGTGCCAGCAGACCTGGCGGGGGAGGAGCAGATACGCAGTATTTT
TRBV19	12	TRBJ2-1	NA	TRBD2	CASTSGGTEQFF	TGTGCCAGTACTAGCGGGGGGACTGAGCAGTTCTTC
TRBV19	15	TRBJ1-1	NA	TRBD1	CASREPTGGSGEAFF	TGTGCCAGTAGGGAACCCACAGGGGGATCAGGTGAAGCTTTCTTT
TRBV19	15	TRBJ2-3	NA	TRBD1	CASSRGQGSTDTQYF	TGTGCCAGTAGTAGGGGACAGGGCAGCACAGATACGCAGTATTTT
TRBV5-1	15	TRBJ2-7	NA	TRBD1	CASSLDRGSSYEQYF	TGCGCCAGCAGCTTGGACAGGGGATCCTCCTACGAGCAGTACTTC
TRBV7-6	16	TRBJ2-1	NA	TRBD2	CASSLQGLAGMDEQFF	TGTGCCAGCAGCTTACAAGGGCTAGCGGGGATGGATGAGCAGTTCTTC
TRBV19	12	TRBJ2-7	NA	NA	CASSIHSGEQYF	TGTGCCAGTAGTATCCACAGCGGGGAGCAGTACTTC
TRBV9	13	TRBJ2-1	NA	NA	CASSVGGPNEQFF	TGTGCCAGCAGCGTAGGGGGCCCCAATGAGCAGTTCTTC
TRBV19	12	TRBJ1-2	NA	NA	CASSLAYYGYTF	TGTGCCAGTAGTTTGGCTTACTATGGCTACACCTTC
TRBV4-2	16	TRBJ2-5	NA	TRBD1	CASSQDPGGDWETQYF	TGTGCCAGCAGCCAAGACCCAGGGGGTGATTGGGAGACCCAGTACTTC
TRBV5-1	14	TRBJ2-5	NA	NA	CASSLVTLQETQYF	TGCGCCAGCAGCTTGGTGACACTTCAAGAGACCCAGTACTTC
TRBV7-9	14	TRBJ2-7	NA	NA	CASSFGVQNYEQYF	TGTGCCAGCAGCTTTGGAGTCCAGAACTACGAGCAGTACTTC
TRBV19	12	TRBJ2-7	once	NA	CASSTPRGEQYF	TGTGCCAGTAGTACCCCCAGAGGGGAGCAGTACTTC
TRBV6-5	12	TRBJ2-1	NA	NA	CASSTQGNEQFF	TGTGCCAGCAGTACCCAGGGAAATGAGCAGTTCTTC